This passage covers 3 T cell receptor beta chains from one sample sequenced in a study of shared clonotypes between healthy human individuals. The protocol was immunoSEQ multiplex PCR, while the TCRdb copy is restricted to in-frame clones and leaves out a portion. The profile shows around 480,000 clones, over 60% of them singletons. Sequencing was done on a sample of PBMCs. Receptors originate from a woman between 40 and 50 years old in good health. Some clones in this sample may be carry-over from other donors' samples.

The chain recombines TRBV18 with TRBJ2-3; maybe TRBD2 (5 bases). CDR1 and CDR2 from the germline V gene are KGHSH and LQKENI. With 2 bases removed from V and 2 bases from J, the gap between germline ends came to 8 bases. The CDR3 extends over 14 amino acids. The CDR3 DNA is TGTGCCAGCTCACCATGGGAGAACACAGATACGCAGTATTTT. Protein product: CASSPWENTDTQYF.

The chain carries TRBV28 and TRBJ1-1, with D maybe TRBD1 (6 bases). CDR3 length: 15 residues. Trimming removed 7 bases at V and 3 bases at J, with 18 bases between. Germline CDR1 is MDHEN and CDR2 is SYDVKM. The CDR3 reads CASNGGGSADTEAFF. The CDR3 DNA reads TGTGCCAGCAATGGGGGGGGCTCAGCGGACACTGAAGCTTTCTTT.

This clone was counted once. The chain has TRBV7-9 and TRBJ2-4, with TRBD1 as a possible D gene (5 bases). CDR3 length: 15 amino acids. V lost 3 bases and J 2 bases, leaving 11 bases between the germline ends. In germline, CDR1 is SEHNR, CDR2 FQNEAQ (reference sequence). The CDR3 is CASSFLTVPKNIQYF. The CDR3 region has the DNA TGTGCCAGCAGCTTCTTGACAGTCCCCAAAAACATTCAGTACTTC.